Listed here are 13 T cell receptor beta chains from one sample, sequenced in a study of cytomegalovirus exposure and HLA in healthy donors. Amplification used 60 Vbeta primers and 13 Jbeta primers. Profiled with immunoSEQ multiplex PCR; TCRdb holds only in-frame clones, not every one. The profile shows roughly 160,000 clones, 70% to 85% of them singletons. Input material: PBMCs. The receptors were sampled from a man aged 40-49 years in good health and CMV-seronegative.

This chain links TRBV10-3 with TRBJ2-3, with 7 bases aligning to TRBD2. From germline, CDR1 is ENHRY and CDR2 SYGVKD. CDR3 size: 12 residues. After removal of 8 bases from V and 6 bases from J, the junction contained 5 bases not matched to a gene. The CDR3 region is CAIQWEGDTQYF. DNA for the CDR3: TGTGCCATCCAGTGGGAGGGGGATACGCAGTATTTT.

This clone was detected only a few times. The V call is TRBV28, the J call TRBJ1-2; a weak D match, TRBD1 (6 bases). This CDR3 has 14 amino acids. Germline CDR1 MDHEN, CDR2 SYDVKM. V was pared by 4 bases and J by 6 bases, with 15 bases between. The CDR3 protein is CASSSGQTSDGYTF. The CDR3, as DNA: TGTGCCAGCAGTTCAGGACAGACATCGGATGGCTACACCTTC.

This clone was counted a few times. J is TRBJ1-6 and V is TRBV5-6; 9 positions agree with TRBD1. V was pared by 5 bases and J by 7 bases, with 7 bases of the junction left unmatched. The CDR3 is made up of 15 amino acids. Germline V gene sequence: CDR1 SGHDT, CDR2 YYEEEE. CDR3 bases: TGTGCCAGCAGTCCCTACAGGGGGCCGAATTCACCCCTCCACTTT. Its protein product is CASSPYRGPNSPLHF.

This clone has a single count. The CDR3 DNA reads TGCAGCGTGAAGGACACCTCCTACGAGCAGTACTTC. This codes for CSVKDTSYEQYF. The gene calls are TRBV29-1 and TRBJ2-7, with D tentatively TRBD1 (5 bases). V was trimmed by 6 bases and J by 0 bases, leaving 9 bases between them. The CDR3 spans 12 residues. Germline CDR1 is SQVTM and CDR2 is ANQGSEA.

J is TRBJ2-6 and V is TRBV6-1; D gene uncertain. The CDR3 extends over 15 amino acids. Trimming removed 8 bases at V and 0 bases at J, with 11 bases between. CDR1 MNHNS and CDR2 SASEGT come from the germline V gene. Here the CDR3 reads CASAFIASGANVLTF. The CDR3, as DNA: TGTGCCAGCGCGTTTATCGCCTCTGGGGCCAACGTCCTGACTTTC.

The chain carries TRBV19 and TRBJ1-5, with a weak D call TRBD1 (5 bases). Trimming took 8 bases from V and 3 from J, leaving 14 bases between them. The CDR3 has 14 amino acids. CDR1 is LNHDA, CDR2 SQIVND, per germline (reference sequence). CDR3 residues: CASGGFGDNQPQHF. The CDR3 DNA follows: TGTGCCAGTGGGGGGTTCGGCGACAATCAGCCCCAGCATTTT.

A single count supports this clone. The rearrangement links TRBV5-1 to TRBJ2-5; D is perhaps TRBD1 (6 bases). The CDR3 runs 12 residues. The V gene lost 4 bases and the J gene lost 2 bases, with 6 bases spanning the gap. The germline V gene encodes CDR1 SGHRS and CDR2 YFSETQ. The chain's CDR3 is CASSRGQETQYF. The CDR3 DNA is TGCGCCAGCAGCAGGGGGCAAGAGACCCAGTACTTC.

J is TRBJ2-1 and V is TRBV5-6; 13 nucleotides match TRBD2. Trimming at V came to 4 bases and at J to 8 bases, leaving 9 bases not matched to a gene. The CDR3 spans 16 residues. Germline V CDR1 and CDR2: SGHDT, YYEEEE. The CDR3 coding sequence is TGTGCCAGCAGCGGATGGACTAGCGGGAGTGTCGATGAGCAGTTCTTC. This translates into CASSGWTSGSVDEQFF.

The chain carries TRBV5-4 and TRBJ2-5; perhaps TRBD2 as D (6 bases). The germline V and J ends were trimmed by 5 bases and 5 bases, with 16 bases remaining between them. CDR1 is SGHNT, CDR2 YYREEE, per germline (reference sequence). The CDR3 is 14 amino acids. In DNA form, the CDR3 reads TGTGCCAGCAGATTTAGCGGAGGGGCGGAGACCCAGTACTTC. It encodes CASRFSGGAETQYF.

The chain uses TRBV6-5 and TRBJ1-2; no reliable D call. V was pared by 5 bases and J by 7 bases, with 17 bases between. CDR1 and CDR2 (germline): MNHEY, SVGAGI. The CDR3 sequence is 14 residues long. Here the CDR3 reads CASSEESRFAGYTF. The CDR3 nucleotides are TGTGCCAGCAGTGAAGAGAGTCGGTTTGCTGGCTACACCTTC.

This chain connects TRBV6-1 to TRBJ1-5; possible D gene TRBD1, 5 bases. The CDR3 is 14 amino acids. Between the trimmed V and J ends, which lost 2 bases and 5 bases, there was a span of 10 bases. Germline CDR1 reads MNHNS; CDR2 reads SASEGT. DNA of the CDR3: TGTGCCAGCAGTGAACGGGCAGGGCATCAGCCCCAGCATTTT. Translated: CASSERAGHQPQHF.

CDR3 sequence reads: CASSRDADINSPLHF. CDR3 nucleotide sequence: TGTGCCAGCAGTAGGGATGCGGACATAAATTCACCCCTCCACTTT. The rearrangement links TRBV6-4 to TRBJ1-6; weak D call: TRBD1 (5 bases). This CDR3 has 15 residues. V was clipped by 5 bases and J by 7 bases, with 15 bases between them. The germline CDR1 and CDR2 sequences are MRHNA and SNTAGT.

This chain connects TRBV7-8 to TRBJ2-3; 8 bases match TRBD2. Germline trimming cut 1 base from V and 2 bases from J; bases unmatched to any gene: 11. The CDR3 is 18 residues long. Per germline, CDR1 SGHVS and CDR2 FQNEAQ. The CDR3 loop is CASSLGIAGKINTDTQYF. The CDR3 nucleotides read TGTGCCAGCAGCTTAGGTATAGCGGGAAAAATAAACACAGATACGCAGTATTTT.